A selection of T cell receptor beta chains follows, all from one sample in a study of graft-versus-host responses after intestinal transplantation. Repertoires were generated with immunoSEQ multiplex PCR, while TCRdb's copy carries only in-frame clones and drops some. The table has about 20,000 clones, around 44% seen once. Sequences were derived from alloreactive CD4+ T cells from a mixed lymphocyte reaction culture, sampled before intestinal transplant. These receptors were obtained from a human patient who received an intestinal transplant. The CDR3 runs from the conserved cysteine through the conserved F or W. A D gene is named only where the DNA matches it firmly. Some rows mark clone size as missing; the rest say once, few, many or name a class of expanded clone.

j_call clone_size v_call d_call cdr3_nt cdr3_aa
TRBJ2-3 few TRBV10-3 TRBD2 TGTGCCATCAGGAGTCTAGCGGGGGTTGGTGATACGCAGTATTTT CAIRSLAGVGDTQYF
TRBJ2-5 large TRBV29-1 TRBD1 TGCAGCGTCTACAGGGGTGGAGAGACCCAGTACTTC CSVYRGGETQYF
TRBJ2-5 NA TRBV7-9 NA TGTGCCAGCAGCTCGTACCAGGGATGGGAGACCCAGTACTTC CASSSYQGWETQYF
TRBJ1-5 NA TRBV7-9 TRBD1 TGTGCCAGCAGCGTCGGGACAGGACCAAGAGAGAGCAATCAGCCCCAGCATTTT CASSVGTGPRESNQPQHF
TRBJ2-5 NA TRBV4-2 TRBD1 TGTGCCAGCAGCCAGGTAACAGGGGGGCAAGAGACCCAGTACTTC CASSQVTGGQETQYF
TRBJ1-4 few TRBV18 TRBD1 TGTGCCAGCTCACCGCAACAGGGGGCGAATGAAAAACTGTTTTTT CASSPQQGANEKLFF
TRBJ2-3 NA TRBV7-2 NA TGTGCCAGCAGCTTCGGACTCTCCGCAGATACGCAGTATTTT CASSFGLSADTQYF
TRBJ1-6 few TRBV5-6 TRBD1 TGTGCCAGCAGACGGACAGGGTGGGATTCACCCCTCCACTTT CASRRTGWDSPLHF
TRBJ1-1 NA TRBV18 NA TGTGCCAGCTCACCGGCACAGGGCGTTGAAGCTTTCTTT CASSPAQGVEAFF
TRBJ1-4 NA TRBV18 NA TGTGCCAGCTCACCCGGTCACCTTTCTAATGAAAAACTGTTTTTT CASSPGHLSNEKLFF
TRBJ2-3 NA TRBV20-1 NA TGCAGTGCTAGGGGCCCAGATACGCAGTATTTT CSARGPDTQYF
TRBJ2-1 few TRBV23-1 TRBD1 TGCGCCAGCAGTCAACCCCCCGACAGGAGACAGGGCCCGAATGGGTACAATGAGCAGTTCTTC CASSQPPDRRQGPNGYNEQFF
TRBJ2-1 NA TRBV7-3 NA TGTGCCAGCAGCTTAAGGGGCACGTCGCCGGGCCCCTACAATGAGCAGTTCTTC CASSLRGTSPGPYNEQFF
TRBJ1-2 NA TRBV18 TRBD1 TGTGCCAGCTCACCCTGGGCAGGGGGCCCTAACTATGGCTACACCTTC CASSPWAGGPNYGYTF
TRBJ1-6 few TRBV1 NA TGCACCAGCAGCCAAGACGCGGGGGCGCATAATTCACCCCTCCACTTT CTSSQDAGAHNSPLHF
TRBJ2-2 NA TRBV5-1 TRBD2 TGCGCCAGCAGCTACCAGCGGGGGAACACCGGGGAGCTGTTTTTT CASSYQRGNTGELFF
TRBJ2-7 NA TRBV7-9 NA TGTGCCAGCAGCCTATACATCGGGTCCTACGAGCAGTACTTC CASSLYIGSYEQYF
TRBJ2-7 NA TRBV18 TRBD2 TGTGCCAGCTCGCCCTCCATAGCGGGAACCTACGAGCAGTACTTC CASSPSIAGTYEQYF
TRBJ2-2 NA TRBV9 TRBD1 TGTGCCAGCAGCCCACAGGGGGCGGTCGGGGAGCTGTTTTTT CASSPQGAVGELFF
TRBJ1-2 few TRBV10-3 NA TGTGCCATCAGTACAGAGTATGGCTACACCTTC CAISTEYGYTF
TRBJ2-3 NA TRBV5-1 TRBD2 TGCGCCAGCAGCTTTCCCTTAGCGGGGGGGTCAGATACGCAGTATTTT CASSFPLAGGSDTQYF
TRBJ1-2 NA TRBV4-1 NA TGCGCCAGCAGCCAAGATCAGCAGGGGTATTATGGCTACACCTTC CASSQDQQGYYGYTF
TRBJ2-7 once TRBV5-4 TRBD2 TGTGCCAGCAGCTTGAGGCGGGGGGGAGACGACGAGCAGTACTTC CASSLRRGGDDEQYF